This T cell receptor beta chain was identified in a study of T cells in women clearing cervical HPV infection. Germline assignment: CDR1 SQVTM and CDR2 ANQGSEA. CDR3 length: 14 amino acids. The V gene end was trimmed by 7 bases and the J gene end by 1 base; junction bases not matched to a gene: 5. General study points: CIN3+ cases had significantly higher TCR repertoire richness than controls, but evenness did not differ.

Using immunoSEQ multiplex PCR, the repertoire was profiled, and TCRdb retains in-frame clones only, with some absent. This table lists about 39,000 clones. Points on this clone: The antigen is undetermined. The read comes to an end 3 residues before the CDR3 does, leaving the germline J gene to fill in the end.

The source of this sequence is a woman aged 18-69 years with a cervical HPV16 infection that either progressed to CIN3+ or cleared (not recorded which). Sequenced: blood buffy coat. The chain is built from TRBV29-1 and TRBJ1-1; 11 bases fit TRBD1. The CDR3 loop is CSAGTGGPNTEAFF. The CDR3 bases that were read are TGCAGCGCCGGGACAGGGGGTCCGAACACTGAA.